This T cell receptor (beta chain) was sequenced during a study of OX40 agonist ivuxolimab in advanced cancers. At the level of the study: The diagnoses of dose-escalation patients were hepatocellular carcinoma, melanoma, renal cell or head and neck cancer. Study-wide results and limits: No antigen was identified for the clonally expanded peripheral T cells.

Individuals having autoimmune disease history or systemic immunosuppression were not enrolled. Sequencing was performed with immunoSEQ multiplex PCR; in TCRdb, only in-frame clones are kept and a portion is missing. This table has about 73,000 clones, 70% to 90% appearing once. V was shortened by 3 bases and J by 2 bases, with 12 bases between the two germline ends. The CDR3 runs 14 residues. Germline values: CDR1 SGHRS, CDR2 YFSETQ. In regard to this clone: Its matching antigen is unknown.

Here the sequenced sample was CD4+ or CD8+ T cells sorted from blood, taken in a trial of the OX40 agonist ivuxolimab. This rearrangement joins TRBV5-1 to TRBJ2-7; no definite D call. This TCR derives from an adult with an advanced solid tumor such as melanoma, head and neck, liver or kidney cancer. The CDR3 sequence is CASSWAWGTYEQYF. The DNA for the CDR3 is TGCGCCAGCAGCTGGGCGTGGGGTACCTACGAGCAGTACTTC.